These 6 T cell receptor beta chains originate from one sample sequenced in a study of neurological immune-mediated disorders. Each CDR3 protein gets one entry after TCRdb re-called the 5' RACE reads with MiXCR. Found here are 50,000 or so distinct CDR3 sequences, about 3.7% of them singletons; the top ten hold around 5.6%. Source material: PBMCs. All receptors derive from a man aged 35-49 years with multiple sclerosis.

Ten or more counts support this clonotype. The J gene is TRBJ2-7, the V gene TRBV10-3; weak D call: TRBD1 (5 bases). The ends were cut back, 4 bases at V and 4 bases at J, with 8 bases in the middle. This CDR3 comprises 12 residues. Germline values: CDR1 ENHRY, CDR2 SYGVKD. The CDR3 region has the DNA TGTGCCATCAGTGTAGGGGATTACGAGCAGTACTTC. Its protein is CAISVGDYEQYF.

This clonotype was found many times. The chain is built from TRBV20-1 and TRBJ2-3; D gene ambiguous. The germline V and J ends were trimmed by 4 bases and 1 base, with 6 bases remaining between them. Germline CDR1 and CDR2: DFQATT and SNEGSKA (reference sequence). The length of the CDR3 is 12 residues. The CDR3 sequence: CSAISGTDTQYF. The CDR3 bases are TGCAGTGCTATCTCTGGCACAGATACGCAGTATTTT.

This clonotype was found many times. The chain combines TRBV2 with TRBJ2-2; D perhaps matches TRBD2 (6 bases). This CDR3 comprises 13 residues. Germline V gives CDR1 SNHLY, CDR2 FYNNEI. The V end lost 6 bases, the J end lost 5 bases, and 10 bases lay between the germline ends. The CDR3 region is CASSTRGTGELFF. The CDR3 region has the DNA TGTGCCAGCAGCACTCGGGGGACCGGGGAGCTGTTTTTT.

This clonotype was recorded many times. This chain joins TRBV5-1 and TRBJ2-7; D is perhaps TRBD1 or TRBD2 (6 bases each). V was pared by 1 base and J by 6 bases, with 23 bases between. In germline, CDR1 is SGHRS, CDR2 YFSETQ. CDR3 length equals 17 residues. CDR3 bases: TGCGCCAGCAGCTTGTGGGGGACTGGCAGGGGATGGGGCGAGCAGTACTTC. Residues: CASSLWGTGRGWGEQYF.

This clonotype has ten or more counts. The chain couples TRBV9 to TRBJ2-7, with 8 bases fitting TRBD2. Per germline, CDR1 SGDLS and CDR2 YYNGEE. Trimming cost V 3 bases and J 2 bases; bases outside gene matches: 7. The CDR3 is made up of 15 amino acids. In nucleotides, the CDR3 is TGTGCCAGCAGCGCCTCCCTAGCGGGTCCCTACGAGCAGTACTTC. As protein: CASSASLAGPYEQYF. Full variable domain (rest looked up from reference TRBV9 and TRBJ2-7): DSGVTQTPKHLITATGQRVTLRCSPRSGDLSVYWYQQSLDQGLQFLIQYYNGEERAKGNILERFSAQQFPDLHSELNLSSLELGDSALYFCASSASLAGPYEQYFGPGTRLTVT.

This clonotype was seen repeatedly, ten times or more. The chain employs TRBV7-9 and TRBJ1-4; D remains unclear. V was shortened by 7 bases and J by 5 bases, with 17 bases between the two germline ends. This CDR3 comprises 15 residues. The germline V gene encodes CDR1 SEHNR and CDR2 FQNEAQ (reference sequence). DNA of the CDR3: TGTGCCAGCACCACGCGGGGAAGTCTCAATGAAAAACTGTTTTTT. Residues: CASTTRGSLNEKLFF.